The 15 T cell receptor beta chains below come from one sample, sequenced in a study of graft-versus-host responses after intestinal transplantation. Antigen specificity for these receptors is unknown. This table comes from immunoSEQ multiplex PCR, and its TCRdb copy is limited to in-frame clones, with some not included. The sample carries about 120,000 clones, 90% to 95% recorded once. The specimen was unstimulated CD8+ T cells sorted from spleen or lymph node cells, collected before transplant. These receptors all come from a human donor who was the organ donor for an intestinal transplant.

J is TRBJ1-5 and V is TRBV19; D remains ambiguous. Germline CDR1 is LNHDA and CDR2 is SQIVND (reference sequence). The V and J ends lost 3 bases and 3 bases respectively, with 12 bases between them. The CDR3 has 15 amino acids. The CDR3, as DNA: TGTGCCAGTAGTATTGACCCAAGGGCCAATCAGCCCCAGCATTTT. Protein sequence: CASSIDPRANQPQHF.

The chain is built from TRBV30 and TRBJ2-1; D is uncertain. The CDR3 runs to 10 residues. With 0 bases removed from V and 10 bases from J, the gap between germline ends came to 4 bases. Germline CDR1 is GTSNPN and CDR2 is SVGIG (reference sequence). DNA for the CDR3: TGTGCCTGGAGTGTACTAGAGCAGTTCTTC. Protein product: CAWSVLEQFF.

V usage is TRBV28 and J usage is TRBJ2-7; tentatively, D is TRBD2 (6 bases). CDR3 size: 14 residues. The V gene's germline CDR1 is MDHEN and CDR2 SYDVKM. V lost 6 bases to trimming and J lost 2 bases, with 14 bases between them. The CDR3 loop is CASSSRDLAYEQYF. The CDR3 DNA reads TGTGCCAGCAGCTCTCGGGACTTGGCCTACGAGCAGTACTTC.

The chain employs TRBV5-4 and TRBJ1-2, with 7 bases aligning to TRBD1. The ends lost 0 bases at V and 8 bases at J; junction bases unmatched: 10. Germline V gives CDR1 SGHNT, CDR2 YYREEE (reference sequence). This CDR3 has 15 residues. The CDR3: CASSLGTQGREGYTF. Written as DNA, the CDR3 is TGTGCCAGCAGCTTGGGGACACAGGGGAGAGAAGGCTACACCTTC.

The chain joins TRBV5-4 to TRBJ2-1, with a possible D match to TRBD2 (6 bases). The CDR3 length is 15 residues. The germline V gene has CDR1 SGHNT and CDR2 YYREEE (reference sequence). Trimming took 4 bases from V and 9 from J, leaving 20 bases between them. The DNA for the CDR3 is TGTGCCAGCAGCCAACTAGCCCCTAGCCGTGGTGAGCAGTTCTTC. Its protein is CASSQLAPSRGEQFF.

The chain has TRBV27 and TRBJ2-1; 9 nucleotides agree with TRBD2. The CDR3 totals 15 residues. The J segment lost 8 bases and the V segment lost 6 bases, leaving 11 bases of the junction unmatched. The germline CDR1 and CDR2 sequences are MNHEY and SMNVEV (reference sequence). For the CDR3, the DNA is TGTGCCAGCAGCCTTATAGCGGGGGATCGGTATGAGCAGTTCTTC. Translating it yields CASSLIAGDRYEQFF.

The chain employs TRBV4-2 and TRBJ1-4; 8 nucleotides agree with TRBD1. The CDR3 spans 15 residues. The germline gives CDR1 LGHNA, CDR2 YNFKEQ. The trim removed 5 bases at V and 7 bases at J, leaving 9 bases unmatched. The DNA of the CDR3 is TGTGCCAGCAGCTCCCAGACAGGGGAGGGTGAAAAACTGTTTTTT. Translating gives CASSSQTGEGEKLFF.

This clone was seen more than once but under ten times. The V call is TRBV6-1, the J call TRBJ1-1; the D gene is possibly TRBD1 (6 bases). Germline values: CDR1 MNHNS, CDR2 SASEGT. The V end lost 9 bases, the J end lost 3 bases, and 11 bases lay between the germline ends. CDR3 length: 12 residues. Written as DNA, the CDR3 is TGTGCCAGTCGCAGGGGAGACACTGAAGCTTTCTTT. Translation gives CASRRGDTEAFF.

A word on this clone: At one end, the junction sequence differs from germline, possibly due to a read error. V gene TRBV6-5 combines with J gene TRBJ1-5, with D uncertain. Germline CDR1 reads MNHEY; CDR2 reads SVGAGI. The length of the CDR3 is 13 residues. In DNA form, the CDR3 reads TGTGCCAGCAGCGGTAGTCTGGGTCAGGCCCAGCATTTT. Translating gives CASSGSLGQAQHF.

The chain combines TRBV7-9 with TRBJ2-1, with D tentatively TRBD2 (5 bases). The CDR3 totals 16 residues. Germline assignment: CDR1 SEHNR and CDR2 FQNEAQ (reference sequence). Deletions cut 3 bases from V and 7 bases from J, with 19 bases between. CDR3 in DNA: TGTGCCAGCAGCTTTCTGCCCTACGGGATAGATAATGAGCAGTTCTTC. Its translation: CASSFLPYGIDNEQFF.

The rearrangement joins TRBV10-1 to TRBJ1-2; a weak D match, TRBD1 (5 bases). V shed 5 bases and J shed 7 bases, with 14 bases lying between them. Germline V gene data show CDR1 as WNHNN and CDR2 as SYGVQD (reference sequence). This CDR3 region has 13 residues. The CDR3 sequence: CASSPDSTGGYTF. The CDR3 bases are TGCGCCAGCAGTCCAGACAGCACCGGTGGCTACACCTTC.

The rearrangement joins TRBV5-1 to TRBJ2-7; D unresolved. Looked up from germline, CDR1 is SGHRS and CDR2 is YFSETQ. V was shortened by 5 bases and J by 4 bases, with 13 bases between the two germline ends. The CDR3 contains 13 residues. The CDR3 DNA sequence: TGCGCCAGCAGACCCCCAGGCACTTACGAGCAGTACTTC. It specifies CASRPPGTYEQYF.

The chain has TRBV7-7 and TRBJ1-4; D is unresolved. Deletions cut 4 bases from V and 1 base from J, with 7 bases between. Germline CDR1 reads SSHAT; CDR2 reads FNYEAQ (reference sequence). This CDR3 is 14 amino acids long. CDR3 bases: TGTGCCAGCAGCTCCAGTATAACTAATGAAAAACTGTTTTTT. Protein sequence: CASSSSITNEKLFF.

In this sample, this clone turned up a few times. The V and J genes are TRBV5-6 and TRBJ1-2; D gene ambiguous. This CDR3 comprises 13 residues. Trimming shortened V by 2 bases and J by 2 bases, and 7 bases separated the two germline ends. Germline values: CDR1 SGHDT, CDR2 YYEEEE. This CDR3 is CASSLGPNYGYTF. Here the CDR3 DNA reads TGTGCCAGCAGCTTAGGGCCGAACTATGGCTACACCTTC.

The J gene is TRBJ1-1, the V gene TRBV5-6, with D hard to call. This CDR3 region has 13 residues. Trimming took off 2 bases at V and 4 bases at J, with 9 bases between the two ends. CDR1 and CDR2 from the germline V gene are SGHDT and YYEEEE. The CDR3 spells CASSFTVGTEAFF. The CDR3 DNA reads TGTGCCAGCAGCTTTACGGTGGGCACTGAAGCTTTCTTT. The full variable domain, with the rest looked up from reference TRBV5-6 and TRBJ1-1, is DAGVTQSPTHLIKTRGQQVTLRCSPKSGHDTVSWYQQALGQGPQFIFQYYEEEERQRGNFPDRFSGHQFPNYSSELNVNALLLGDSALYLCASSFTVGTEAFFGQGTRLTVV.